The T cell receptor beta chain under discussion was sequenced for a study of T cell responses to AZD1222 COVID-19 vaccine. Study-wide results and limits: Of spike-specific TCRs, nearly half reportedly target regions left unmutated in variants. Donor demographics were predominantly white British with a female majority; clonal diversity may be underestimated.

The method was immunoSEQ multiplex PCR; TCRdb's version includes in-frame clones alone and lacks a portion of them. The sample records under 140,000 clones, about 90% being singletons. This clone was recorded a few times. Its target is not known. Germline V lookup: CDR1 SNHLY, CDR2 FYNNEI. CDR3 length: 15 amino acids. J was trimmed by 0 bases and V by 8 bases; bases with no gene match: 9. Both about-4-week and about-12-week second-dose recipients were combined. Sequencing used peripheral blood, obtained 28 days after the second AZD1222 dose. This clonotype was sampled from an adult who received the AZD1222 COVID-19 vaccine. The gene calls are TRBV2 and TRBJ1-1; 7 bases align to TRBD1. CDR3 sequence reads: CASERGLNMNTEAFF. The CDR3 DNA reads TGTGCCAGCGAGAGGGGGCTTAATATGAACACTGAAGCTTTCTTT.